This T cell receptor (beta chain) was identified during a study of blood T cell repertoires in COVID-19. Study background: Sources were T cells, B-cell-depleted T cells, or PBMCs; the material itself was cDNA or gDNA.

Using immunoSEQ multiplex PCR, the repertoire was profiled, and TCRdb retains in-frame clones only, with some absent. Counted here are around 170,000 clones, nearly 90% occurring once; the ten biggest clones make up under 2%. Germline V gene lookup returns CDR1 SSHAT and CDR2 FNYEAQ (reference sequence). The CDR3 has 15 residues. About this clone itself: The junction does not match germline at one end; this may be a read error.

The chain recombines TRBV7-7 with TRBJ2-5, with 9 positions matching TRBD1. The source material was peripheral blood. This TCR came from a young man who had recovered from COVID-19. The CDR3 nucleotides are TGTGCTAGCAGCCCTTGGACAGGGGAAAGGGAGACCCAGTACTTC. Translating gives CASSPWTGERETQYF.